This TCR beta chain was sequenced during a study of T cell responses to AZD1222 COVID-19 vaccine. Study results and caveats: The peak T cell response came first, and repertoires were sampled only after it. CD4 TCRs linked to vaccination spanned spike, dominating at 160-218 and 743-854.

Comment on this clone: As yet, its antigen is unknown.

This table comes from immunoSEQ multiplex PCR, and its TCRdb copy is limited to in-frame clones, with some not included. The repertoire holds some 99,000 clones, roughly nine tenths seen once, with approximately 7.9% in the top ten. From germline, CDR1 is LNHDA and CDR2 SQIVND (reference sequence). This CDR3 spans 15 amino acids. Trimming removed 1 base from V and 5 bases from J, with 14 bases in between. Source: peripheral blood, taken on day 0 of AZD1222 vaccination. This receptor was obtained from an adult in good health. The chain uses TRBV19 and TRBJ1-2, with D possibly being TRBD1 (5 bases). Here the CDR3 reads CASSIGDRTAYGYTF. In DNA form, the CDR3 reads TGTGCCAGTAGTATAGGGGACCGCACGGCGTATGGCTACACCTTC.